Below, 21 T cell receptor beta chains from the same sample are listed, as sequenced in a study of T cell responses to AZD1222 COVID-19 vaccine. Measured with immunoSEQ multiplex PCR; TCRdb has only the in-frame clones, and not every one. Of some 95,000 clones listed, about 89% are singletons. Material: peripheral blood, obtained on day 0 of AZD1222 vaccination. The receptor source for this set is an adult in good health.

J is TRBJ1-1 and V is TRBV29-1; 7 bases align to TRBD1. CDR1 is SQVTM and CDR2 is ANQGSEA in the germline V gene. This CDR3 comprises 14 residues. V lost 4 bases, J lost 4 bases, and 9 bases stayed unmatched. This chain's CDR3 is CSVGLPPGGTEAFF. The CDR3 region has the DNA TGCAGCGTTGGCCTCCCACCAGGGGGCACTGAAGCTTTCTTT. The full variable domain, with the rest looked up from reference TRBV29-1 and TRBJ1-1, is SAVISQKPSRDICQRGTSLTIQCQVDSQVTMMFWYRQQPGQSLTLIATANQGSEATYESGFVIDKFPISRPNLTFSTLTVSNMSPEDSSIYLCSVGLPPGGTEAFFGQGTRLTVV.

The rearrangement links TRBV19 to TRBJ1-2, with TRBD1 identical over 12 bases. The germline CDR1 and CDR2 sequences are LNHDA and SQIVND (reference sequence). The CDR3 spans 15 residues. V shed 5 bases, J shed 6 bases, and the junction held 7 bases outside the gene matches. The CDR3 sequence: CASSQPGQGADGYTF. The CDR3, as DNA: TGTGCCAGTAGTCAACCGGGACAGGGGGCTGATGGCTACACCTTC.

This clone occurred many times. This chain connects TRBV10-3 to TRBJ1-5; TRBD1 aligns across 10 bases. The CDR3 is 14 amino acids. Germline CDR1 ENHRY, CDR2 SYGVKD. V lost 8 bases to trimming and J lost 2 bases; unmatched junction nucleotides: 3. The CDR3 loop reads CAIGTGDGNQPQHF. CDR3 nucleotide sequence: TGTGCCATCGGGACAGGGGATGGCAATCAGCCCCAGCATTTT.

This rearrangement joins TRBV2 to TRBJ1-6; D ambiguous. Germline CDR1 SNHLY, CDR2 FYNNEI. V lost 11 bases, J lost 0 bases, and 8 bases lay in between. The CDR3 runs to 13 residues. CDR3 bases: TGTGCCCGACGGGGCTCCTATAATTCACCCCTCCACTTT. It translates to CARRGSYNSPLHF.

This clone was seen only once. The V call is TRBV2, the J call TRBJ1-2; D uncertain. From germline, CDR1 is SNHLY and CDR2 FYNNEI. This CDR3 spans 14 amino acids. The V end lost 4 bases, the J end lost 0 bases, and 9 bases lay between the germline ends. As DNA, the CDR3 is TGTGCCAGCAGTGCCGGCCGTTCTAACTATGGCTACACCTTC. This encodes CASSAGRSNYGYTF.

The rearrangement joins TRBV5-1 to TRBJ2-6; no reliable D call. Germline values: CDR1 SGHRS, CDR2 YFSETQ. V shed 0 bases and J shed 2 bases, with 9 bases lying between them. The CDR3 runs to 16 residues. CDR3 loop: CASSLDVGPGANVLTF. The DNA for the CDR3 is TGCGCCAGCAGCTTGGATGTGGGTCCTGGGGCCAACGTCCTGACTTTC.

The chain is built from TRBV19 and TRBJ1-6, with D unresolved. The germline V gene has CDR1 LNHDA and CDR2 SQIVND (reference sequence). V lost 1 base and J 7 bases, leaving 8 bases between the germline ends. The CDR3 is 14 residues long. Written as DNA, the CDR3 is TGTGCCAGTAGTATAGCTCTAGGGAATTCACCCCTCCACTTT. It encodes CASSIALGNSPLHF.

The chain employs TRBV19 and TRBJ1-2, with D unclear. V shed 4 bases and J shed 4 bases, with 16 bases lying between them. From germline, CDR1 is LNHDA and CDR2 SQIVND (reference sequence). The CDR3 has 15 amino acids. CDR3: CASSNPGGGIYGYTF. The CDR3 region has the DNA TGTGCCAGTAGTAACCCCGGCGGCGGAATCTATGGCTACACCTTC.

The CDR3 sequence: CASRNGGGGTPLHF. The CDR3, as DNA: TGTGCCAGCAGAAATGGTGGGGGGGGAACACCCCTCCACTTT. The chain couples TRBV3-1 (or the pseudogene TRBV3-2) to TRBJ1-6; TRBD1 might be the D (5 bases). The V and J ends lost 6 bases and 11 bases respectively, with 17 bases between them. The CDR3 runs to 14 residues. Germline CDR1 LGHDT, CDR2 YNNKEL (reference sequence).

The chain links TRBV3-1 (or the pseudogene TRBV3-2) to TRBJ2-7, with 8 bases that match TRBD2. CDR3 length: 15 residues. Germline V gene data show CDR1 as LGHDT and CDR2 as YNNKEL (reference sequence). The junction had 8 bases not matched to a gene; V was cut back by 0 bases and J by 7 bases. The CDR3 sequence is CASSQDLAGGREQYF. CDR3 nucleotide sequence: TGTGCCAGCAGCCAAGATCTTGCGGGGGGAAGGGAGCAGTACTTC.

DNA of the CDR3: TGTGCCAGCAGCCAAGTTGACGACGCAACTAATGAAAAACTGTTTTTT. It specifies CASSQVDDATNEKLFF. This sequence joins TRBV3-1 (or the pseudogene TRBV3-2) and TRBJ1-4; D remains ambiguous. The CDR3 loop spans 16 amino acids. Trimming removed 1 base at V and 0 bases at J, with 9 bases between. Germline CDR1 reads LGHDT; CDR2 reads YNNKEL (reference sequence).

The chain couples TRBV6-5 to TRBJ1-2; a possible D gene is TRBD1 (5 bases). CDR1 and CDR2 (germline): MNHEY, SVGAGI. V dropped 2 bases and J dropped 2 bases, with 12 bases sitting between them. The CDR3 sequence is 15 residues long. The CDR3, as DNA: TGTGCCAGCAGTTACGTCGGGACGGGGAACTATGGCTACACCTTC. As protein: CASSYVGTGNYGYTF.

The chain links TRBV5-1 to TRBJ2-5; D is tentatively TRBD1 or TRBD2 (6 bases each). The V end lost 0 bases, the J end lost 5 bases, and 17 bases lay between the germline ends. The CDR3 is made up of 16 amino acids. CDR1 is SGHRS, CDR2 YFSETQ, per germline. CDR3 amino acids: CASSLEWAGAGETQYF. As DNA, the CDR3 is TGCGCCAGCAGCTTGGAGTGGGCAGGGGCGGGGGAGACCCAGTACTTC.

The chain has TRBV6-2 or TRBV6-3 and TRBJ2-5, with D perhaps assigned TRBD1 or TRBD2 (5 bases each). The CDR3 is made up of 13 amino acids. V lost 5 bases and J lost 9, with 16 bases in between. Germline CDR1 and CDR2: MNHEY and SVGEGT. The CDR3 loop is CASSPGPERAQYF. In DNA, the CDR3 is TGTGCCAGCAGTCCGGGACCAGAAAGGGCCCAGTACTTC.

This sequence joins TRBV9 and TRBJ2-1; D may be TRBD2 (7 bases). CDR3 length: 16 amino acids. Trimming pared 3 bases from V and 5 bases from J, leaving 18 bases between. The germline V gene has CDR1 SGDLS and CDR2 YYNGEE. CDR3 region: CASSARGASINNEQFF. In nucleotides, the CDR3 is TGTGCCAGCAGCGCCCGGGGGGCCTCTATAAACAATGAGCAGTTCTTC. Full variable domain (missing parts from reference TRBV9 and TRBJ2-1): DSGVTQTPKHLITATGQRVTLRCSPRSGDLSVYWYQQSLDQGLQFLIQYYNGEERAKGNILERFSAQQFPDLHSELNLSSLELGDSALYFCASSARGASINNEQFFGPGTRLTVL.

The chain is built from TRBV28 and TRBJ1-2; the match to TRBD1 covers 9 bases. The CDR3 is made up of 14 amino acids. Germline V lookup: CDR1 MDHEN, CDR2 SYDVKM. The J segment lost 4 bases and the V segment lost 6 bases, leaving 6 bases of the junction unmatched. CDR3 in DNA: TGTGCCAGCAGGGGACAGGGTTTCGTCTATGGCTACACCTTC. It encodes CASRGQGFVYGYTF.

The chain is built from TRBV4-1 and TRBJ1-5; unclear D gene. The germline CDR1 and CDR2 sequences are MGHRA and YSYEKL. The CDR3 is 15 residues long. The V end was cut by 0 bases, the J end by 5 bases, with 11 bases between. The CDR3 coding sequence is TGCGCCAGCAGCCAAGATACTCGAGGTTATCAGCCCCAGCATTTT. It encodes CASSQDTRGYQPQHF.

The J gene is TRBJ1-4, the V gene TRBV6-5; D possibly corresponds to TRBD1 (6 bases). The CDR3 is 15 residues long. V was shortened by 0 bases and J by 4 bases, with 9 bases between the two germline ends. The germline gives CDR1 MNHEY, CDR2 SVGAGI. Here the CDR3 reads CASSYSGTSNEKLFF. CDR3 DNA: TGTGCCAGCAGTTACTCGGGGACAAGTAATGAAAAACTGTTTTTT.

This CDR3 is CASSPPATGGQSGYTF. CDR3 DNA: TGTGCCAGCAGCCCGCCAGCGACAGGGGGACAGTCTGGCTACACCTTC. This rearrangement joins TRBV5-4 to TRBJ1-2; 9 nucleotides agree with TRBD1. In germline, CDR1 is SGHNT, CDR2 YYREEE (reference sequence). This CDR3 contains 16 residues. V shed 4 bases, J shed 7 bases, and the junction held 14 bases outside the gene matches.

The CDR3 DNA follows: TGTGCCACCAGTGATCCTGGACTAGCCGGAGATACGCAGTATTTT. It codes for CATSDPGLAGDTQYF. The rearrangement joins TRBV24-1 to TRBJ2-3, with 8 positions matching TRBD2. Germline CDR1 KGHDR, CDR2 SFDVKD. This CDR3 region has 15 residues. Losses at the gene ends were 3 bases for V and 5 bases for J; bases not matched to a gene: 6.

This clone was recorded once. The genes are TRBV6-2 or TRBV6-3 and TRBJ2-1; 7 nucleotides align to TRBD2. V dropped 4 bases and J dropped 3; count of bases not matched to a gene: 6. This CDR3 region has 15 residues. Germline assignment: CDR1 MNHEY and CDR2 SVGEGT. The CDR3 sequence is CASSFRGENYNEQFF. DNA of the CDR3: TGTGCCAGCAGTTTCCGGGGGGAGAACTACAATGAGCAGTTCTTC.